This T cell receptor beta chain was profiled in a study of vaccination effects on CD4 cells after COVID-19. With respect to this clone: Antigen specificity is unknown.

Within the ViraFEST assay, antigen-specific CD4+ T cells underwent expansion with viral peptide pools prior to sequencing. When less than 12 days of culture had elapsed, CD4+ T cells were isolated. Nucleocapsid antibodies were negative in the vaccine recipients, who had never had SARS-CoV-2 infection. It was with roughly 9.5 IU/ml IL-2 and around 10 ug/ml peptides that 1.5 million to 2.5 million PBMC per well were cultured. Cultures received IL-2 medium that replaced half the medium on days 3 and 7. In germline, CDR1 is KGHSH, CDR2 LQKENI. Deletions cut 3 bases from V and 7 bases from J, with 9 bases between. This CDR3 region has 13 residues. Profiling relied on immunoSEQ multiplex PCR, and the TCRdb table lists in-frame clones only, not all of them. This sample has about 63,000 clones, with around three quarters found just once.

The chain is built from TRBV18 and TRBJ2-2; possibly TRBD2 for D (5 bases). The material was CD4+ T cells from PBMCs cultured with HCoV-OC43 spike peptides, obtained before COVID-19 vaccination. The subset: HCoV-OC43 spike overlapping peptide pool stimulation. This receptor was taken from a human donor who received a COVID-19 vaccine. The CDR3 protein is CASSPRAFGELFF. CDR3 nucleotides: TGTGCCAGCTCACCGAGGGCCTTCGGGGAGCTGTTTTTT.